This T cell receptor beta chain originates from a study of CD8+ T cells in alopecia areata. Study results and caveats: Sequencing of scalp samples also includes resident alphabeta T cells from normal skin.

Once RNA had been extracted, it was reverse transcribed into cDNA to act as the sequencing template. Measured with immunoSEQ multiplex PCR; TCRdb has only the in-frame clones, and not every one. The table shows around 100,000 clones, with roughly 55% occurring only once. V was shortened by 5 bases and J by 0 bases, with 2 bases between the two germline ends. Germline-derived CDR1 and CDR2 are PRHDT and FYEKMQ (reference sequence). The CDR3 has 11 amino acids. Treatment of the sample: oral pan-JAK inhibitor, 5-10 mg twice daily. A note on this clone: What it binds is not known.

This chain connects TRBV13 to TRBJ2-7; D not resolved. The source material was CD8+ T cells sorted from blood, sampled at week 24, from a patient treated with tofacitinib. The source of this sequence is a human donor with alopecia areata. The CDR3 region has the DNA TGTGCCAGCAGCCCCTCCTACGAGCAGTACTTC. It encodes CASSPSYEQYF. Supplemented by reference TRBV13 and TRBJ2-7, the full variable domain reads AAGVIQSPRHLIKEKRETATLKCYPIPRHDTVYWYQQGPGQDPQFLISFYEKMQSDKGSIPDRFSAQQFSDYHSELNMSSLELGDSALYFCASSPSYEQYFGPGTRLTVT.